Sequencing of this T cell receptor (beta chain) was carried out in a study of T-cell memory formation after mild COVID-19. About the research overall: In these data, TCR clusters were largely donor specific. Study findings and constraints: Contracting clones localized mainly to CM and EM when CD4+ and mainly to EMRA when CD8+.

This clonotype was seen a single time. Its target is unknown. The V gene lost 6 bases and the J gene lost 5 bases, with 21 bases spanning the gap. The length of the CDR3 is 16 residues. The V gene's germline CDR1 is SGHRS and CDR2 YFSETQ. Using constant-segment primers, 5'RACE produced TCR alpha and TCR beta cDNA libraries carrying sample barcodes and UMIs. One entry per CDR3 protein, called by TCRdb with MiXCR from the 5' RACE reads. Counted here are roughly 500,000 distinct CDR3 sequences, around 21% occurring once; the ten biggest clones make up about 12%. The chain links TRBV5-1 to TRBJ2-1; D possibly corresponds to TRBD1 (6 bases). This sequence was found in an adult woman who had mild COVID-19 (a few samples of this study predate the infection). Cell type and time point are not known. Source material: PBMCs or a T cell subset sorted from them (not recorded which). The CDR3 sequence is CASTPTGLNLDNEQFF. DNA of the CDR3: TGCGCCAGCACACCCACAGGGCTCAACCTAGACAATGAGCAGTTCTTC. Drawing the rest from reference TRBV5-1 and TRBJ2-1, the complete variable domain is KAGVTQTPRYLIKTRGQQVTLSCSPISGHRSVSWYQQTPGQGLQFLFEYFSETQRNKGNFPGRFSGRQFSNSRSEMNVSTLELGDSALYLCASTPTGLNLDNEQFFGPGTRLTVL.